Listed below are T cell receptor beta chains from one sample, sequenced in a study of shared clonotypes between healthy human individuals. TCRdb's copy holds only in-frame clones and misses some; the assay was immunoSEQ multiplex PCR. Of roughly 2,000,000 clones listed, about 93% were seen once; the top ten hold 1.5% to 2%. Sample: naive CD8+ T cells from PBMCs. The receptors stem from a man younger than 35 in good health. Some clones in this sample may be carry-over from other donors' samples. Both conserved end residues are part of each CDR3. The order of the fields is V gene, J gene, D gene, clone size, CDR3 DNA, CDR3 protein. The D gene is left open where the match is weak. Clone size is given for some rows only: seen once, a few or many times, or a class if the clone is expanded.

TRBV27	TRBJ2-1	TRBD2	NA	TGTGCCAGCAGTTCCCTTAGCGGGAGGTCAGTGGGTGAGCAGTTCTTC	CASSSLSGRSVGEQFF
TRBV6-5	TRBJ2-7	NA	once	TGTGCCAGCAGTTACTCGATCACGGTTGGATCCTACGAGCAGTACTTC	CASSYSITVGSYEQYF
TRBV29-1	TRBJ2-7	TRBD1	once	TGCAGCGTGCCGGACAGGGGTTTGACTGGCGAGCAGTACTTC	CSVPDRGLTGEQYF
TRBV7-3	TRBJ2-5	TRBD2	once	TGTGCCAGCAGCCCAGGACTACCTACCGGGAGGAGGGGAGAGACCCAGTACTTC	CASSPGLPTGRRGETQYF
TRBV29-1	TRBJ1-2	TRBD1	NA	TGCAGCGTCCCGACAGGAGGGGGGGCAGGGGGCGGCTACACCTTC	CSVPTGGGAGGGYTF
TRBV7-8	TRBJ2-3	NA	NA	TGTGCCAGCAGCTTCTTTCTAGGGCCCACAGATACGCAGTATTTT	CASSFFLGPTDTQYF
TRBV5-1	TRBJ2-2	TRBD2	NA	TGCGCCAGCAGCGGGACTAGCGGGCCATCCACCGGGGAGCTGTTTTTT	CASSGTSGPSTGELFF
TRBV4-1	TRBJ1-5	NA	NA	TGCGCCAGCAGCCAAGTGGAGGTGGGCGAGGGCAATCAGCCCCAGCATTTT	CASSQVEVGEGNQPQHF
TRBV7-2	TRBJ2-7	NA	NA	TGTGCCAGCACCCCACGAGGAAAATACGAGCAGTACTTC	CASTPRGKYEQYF
TRBV13	TRBJ1-2	NA	once	TGTGCCAGCAGCTTCTCGAACCGGGCCCCAGCTAACTATGGCTACACCTTC	CASSFSNRAPANYGYTF
TRBV5-4	TRBJ2-7	TRBD2	NA	TGTGCCAGCAGCTTGGGACTAGCGAACTACGAGCAGTACTTC	CASSLGLANYEQYF
TRBV28	TRBJ2-7	NA	NA	TGTGCCAGCAGATCTCCCTCCGGCGGGTCCTCCTACGAGCAGTACTTC	CASRSPSGGSSYEQYF
TRBV19	TRBJ2-2	NA	NA	TGTGCCAGTAGTTGGCAGGGCGGGGAGCTGTTTTTT	CASSWQGGELFF
TRBV9	TRBJ2-3	NA	NA	TGTGCCAGCAGCGGGACTATACGCACAGATACGCAGTATTTT	CASSGTIRTDTQYF
TRBV28	TRBJ1-1	NA	NA	TGTGCCAGCAGTAGGTCTGGGGTCACTGAAGCTTTCTTT	CASSRSGVTEAFF
TRBV5-1	TRBJ2-2	NA	NA	TGCGCCAGCAGCTTGGAGGGACTCCGGAACACCGGGGAGCTGTTTTTT	CASSLEGLRNTGELFF